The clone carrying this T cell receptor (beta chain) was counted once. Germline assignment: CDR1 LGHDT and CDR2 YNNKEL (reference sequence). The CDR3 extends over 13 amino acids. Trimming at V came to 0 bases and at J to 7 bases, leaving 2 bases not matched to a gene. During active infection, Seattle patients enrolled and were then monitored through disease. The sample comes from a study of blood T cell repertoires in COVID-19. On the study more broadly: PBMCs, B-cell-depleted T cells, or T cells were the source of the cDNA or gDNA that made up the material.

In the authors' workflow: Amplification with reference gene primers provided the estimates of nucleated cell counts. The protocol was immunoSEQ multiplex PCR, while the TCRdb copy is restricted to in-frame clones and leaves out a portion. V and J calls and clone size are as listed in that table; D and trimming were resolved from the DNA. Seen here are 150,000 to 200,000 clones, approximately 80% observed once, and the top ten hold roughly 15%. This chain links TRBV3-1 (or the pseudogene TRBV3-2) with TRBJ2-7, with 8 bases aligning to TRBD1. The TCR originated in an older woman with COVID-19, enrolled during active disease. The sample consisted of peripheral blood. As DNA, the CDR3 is TGTGCCAGCAGCCAAGATACAGGGGGAGAGCAGTACGTC. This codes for CASSQDTGGEQYV.